This record concerns one T cell receptor (beta chain) sequence. The primer mix had 60 Vbeta and 13 Jbeta primers. TCRdb keeps only in-frame clones here, not all; method: immunoSEQ multiplex PCR. The data contain more than 250,000 clones, 70% to 90% of them seen just once; the ten biggest clones take up 2% to 3%. This sample stems from a study of cytomegalovirus exposure and HLA in healthy donors. The clonotype was recovered from a woman aged 18-30 years in good health and CMV-seronegative. Sequencing was carried out using PBMCs.

CDR3 nucleotide sequence: TGTGCCAGCAGTTTAACCCGGGGGGGCCTCTACAATGAGCAGTTCTTC. Its translation: CASSLTRGGLYNEQFF. V usage is TRBV27 and J usage is TRBJ2-1; 8 bases match TRBD2. The V segment lost 2 bases and the J segment 3 bases; nucleotides outside the gene matches: 6. This CDR3 is built from 16 residues. Germline V gene lookup returns CDR1 MNHEY and CDR2 SMNVEV (reference sequence).